The T cell receptor (beta chain) described here comes from a study of shared clonotypes between healthy human individuals. Repertoires were generated with immunoSEQ multiplex PCR, while TCRdb's copy carries only in-frame clones and drops some. The sample has 2 million to 2.5 million clones, approximately 90% seen once; the top ten hold 0.37%. This CDR3 is 15 amino acids long. CDR1 MNHEY and CDR2 SVGAGI come from the germline V gene. V trimming: 5 bases; J trimming: 6 bases; junction bases outside the gene matches: 10. This sequence originates from a man between 18 and 35 years old in good health. Some clones in this sample may be carry-over from other donors' samples. The chain combines TRBV6-5 with TRBJ2-1, with 7 bases lining up with TRBD1. The sequenced sample consisted of naive CD4+ T cells from PBMCs. The sample's subset: CD45RA+ positively selected. The CDR3 loop reads CASSAGQVVGNEQFF. In nucleotides, the CDR3 is TGTGCCAGCAGTGCAGGACAGGTTGTCGGCAATGAGCAGTTCTTC.